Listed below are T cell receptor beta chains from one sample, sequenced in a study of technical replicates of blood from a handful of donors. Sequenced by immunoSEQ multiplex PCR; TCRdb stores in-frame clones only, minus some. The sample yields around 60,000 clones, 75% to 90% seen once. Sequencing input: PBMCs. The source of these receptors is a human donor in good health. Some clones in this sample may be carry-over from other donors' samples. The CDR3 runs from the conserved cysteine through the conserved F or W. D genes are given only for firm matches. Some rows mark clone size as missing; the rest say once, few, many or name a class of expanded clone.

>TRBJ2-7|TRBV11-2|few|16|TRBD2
TGTGCCAGCAGCTTACCGGGACTAGCGGGACGCTACGAGCAGTACTTC
CASSLPGLAGRYEQYF
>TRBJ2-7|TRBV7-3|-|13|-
TGTGCCAGCAGCCCTTCCAGGAACGATGAGCAGTACTTC
CASSPSRNDEQYF
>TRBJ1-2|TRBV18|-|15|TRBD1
TGTGCCAGCTCACCACTCCGGACAGGGTTAGATGGCTACACCTTC
CASSPLRTGLDGYTF
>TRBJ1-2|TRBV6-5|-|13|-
TGTGCCAGCAGTTACACGGTTAACTATGGCTACACCTTC
CASSYTVNYGYTF
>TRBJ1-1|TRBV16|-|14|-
TGTGCCAGCAGCCAGACCCCAGGGAACACTGAAGCTTTCTTT
CASSQTPGNTEAFF
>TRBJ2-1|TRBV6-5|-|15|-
TGTGCCAGCAGCCGTCAGAGGGGGGGATACAATGAGCAGTTCTTC
CASSRQRGGYNEQFF
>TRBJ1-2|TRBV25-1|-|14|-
TGTGCCAGCAGTGACTCCGGTCGATCCTATGGCTACACCTTC
CASSDSGRSYGYTF
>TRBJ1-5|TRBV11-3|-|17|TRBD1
TGTGCCAACCTCTACCGGGACAGGGGTTATAGCAATCAGCCCCAGCATTTT
CANLYRDRGYSNQPQHF
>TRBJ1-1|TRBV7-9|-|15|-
TGTGCCAGCAGCCCGTGGGAGTTACACGGCACTGAAGCTTTCTTT
CASSPWELHGTEAFF
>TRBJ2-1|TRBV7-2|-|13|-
TGTGCCAGCAGCCCCGCGCCGGTTGATGAGCAGTTCTTC
CASSPAPVDEQFF
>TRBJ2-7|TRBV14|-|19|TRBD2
TGTGCCAGCAGCCAAGTCGCTAGGCTAGCGGGAGGGACTCTCTACGAGCAGTACTTC
CASSQVARLAGGTLYEQYF
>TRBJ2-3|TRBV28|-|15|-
TGTGCCAGCAATCTGGCGGGACAGAACAGAGATACGCAGTATTTT
CASNLAGQNRDTQYF
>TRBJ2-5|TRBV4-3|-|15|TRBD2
TGCGCCAGCAGCCAGGCCCTAGCGGGAGCAGAGACCCAGTACTTC
CASSQALAGAETQYF
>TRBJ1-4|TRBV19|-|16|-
TGTGCCAGTAGTATCTTAGGGGTCCCAACTAATGAAAAACTGTTTTTT
CASSILGVPTNEKLFF
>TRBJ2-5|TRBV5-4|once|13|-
TGTGCCAGCACCTCGGGAGTCAGAGAGACCCAGTACTTC
CASTSGVRETQYF
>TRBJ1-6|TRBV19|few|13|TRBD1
TGTGCCAGCGGTACAGGGGGCCTTTCACCCCTCCACTTT
CASGTGGLSPLHF
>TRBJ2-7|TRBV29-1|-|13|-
TGCAGCGTTCGTCAAGGGGCCACCTACGAGCAGTACTTC
CSVRQGATYEQYF
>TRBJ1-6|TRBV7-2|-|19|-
TGTGCCAGCAGCCCGGACAGTAAATCCTTCAGCTCCTATAATTCACCCCTCCACTTT
CASSPDSKSFSSYNSPLHF
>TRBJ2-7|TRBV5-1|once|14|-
TGCGCCAGCAGCCCGATTGAGGGCACCTACGAGCAGTACTTC
CASSPIEGTYEQYF
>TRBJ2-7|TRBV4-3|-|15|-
TGCGCCAGCAGCCAAGATCGCGGGGTTGGTTACGAGCAGTACTTC
CASSQDRGVGYEQYF
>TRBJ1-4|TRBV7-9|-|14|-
TGTGCCAGCAGCCAAGCCCAGGGTAATGAAAAACTGTTTTTT
CASSQAQGNEKLFF
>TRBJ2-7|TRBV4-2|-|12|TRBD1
TGTGCCAGCAGCCGGACAGGGGACGAGCAGTACTTC
CASSRTGDEQYF
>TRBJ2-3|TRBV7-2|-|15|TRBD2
TGTGCCAGCAGCTTAAACGGGAGGGGTGCAGATACGCAGTATTTT
CASSLNGRGADTQYF
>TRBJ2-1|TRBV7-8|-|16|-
TGTGCCAGCAGCCCGCTCGGGGGACAGATCTACAATGAGCAGTTCTTC
CASSPLGGQIYNEQFF
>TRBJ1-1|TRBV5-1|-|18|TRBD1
TGCGCCAGCAGCTTGTGGGACAGGGGGCGCGGGATGAACACTGAAGCTTTCTTT
CASSLWDRGRGMNTEAFF
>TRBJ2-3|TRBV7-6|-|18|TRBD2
TGTGCCAGCAGCTTTAGCGGGGGGGCCCATAGGAGCACAGATACGCAGTATTTT
CASSFSGGAHRSTDTQYF
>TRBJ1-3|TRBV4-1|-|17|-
TGCGCCAGCAGCCGTGGGGGCCTTGTGAGCTCTGGAAACACCATATATTTT
CASSRGGLVSSGNTIYF
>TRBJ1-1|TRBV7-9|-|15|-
TGTGCCAGCAGCGCCTCAGGAGCGGCGGACACTGAAGCTTTCTTT
CASSASGAADTEAFF
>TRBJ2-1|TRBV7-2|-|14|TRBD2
TGTGCCAGCAGCTCCGGCCTAGCGGGAGATGAGCAGTTCTTC
CASSSGLAGDEQFF
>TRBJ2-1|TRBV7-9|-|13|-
TGTGCCAGCAGCTTAGGACGGGACAATGAGCAGTTCTTC
CASSLGRDNEQFF
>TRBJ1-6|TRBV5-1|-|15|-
TGCGCCAGCAGCCCGGCAAGGGGATATAATTCACCCCTCCACTTT
CASSPARGYNSPLHF
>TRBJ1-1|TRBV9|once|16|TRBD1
TGTGCCAGCAGCCTGGGGAGGGGGCGCGGGGGGACTGAAGCTTTCTTT
CASSLGRGRGGTEAFF
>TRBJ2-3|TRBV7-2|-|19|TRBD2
TGTGCCAGCAGCTTAGGTTCGTCTAGCGGGAGTAGGGGGCGTGGTACGCAGTATTTT
CASSLGSSSGSRGRGTQYF
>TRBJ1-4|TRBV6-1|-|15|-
TGTGCCAGTGGGGGCGGCTCTGCAACTAATGAAAAACTGTTTTTT
CASGGGSATNEKLFF
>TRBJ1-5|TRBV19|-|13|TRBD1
TGTGCCAGTAGTAGACAGGGGGCTGAGCCCCAGCATTTT
CASSRQGAEPQHF
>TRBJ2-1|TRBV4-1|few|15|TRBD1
TGCGCCAGCAGCCAAGTACAGGGGTCCTACAATGAGCAGTTCTTC
CASSQVQGSYNEQFF
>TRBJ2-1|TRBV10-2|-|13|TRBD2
TGCGCCACCGGGACTAGCTTTGTCGATGAGCAGTTCTTC
CATGTSFVDEQFF
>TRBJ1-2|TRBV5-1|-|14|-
TGCGCCAGCAGCTTGGCCTGGGGCGGCTATGGCTACACCTTC
CASSLAWGGYGYTF
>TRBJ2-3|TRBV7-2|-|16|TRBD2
TGTGCCAGCAGCCCAAGTCCGGGACTAGCGGGGGGCCCGCAGTATTTT
CASSPSPGLAGGPQYF
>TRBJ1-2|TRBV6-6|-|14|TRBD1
TGTGCCAGCAGTAGCCACACAGGGGATTATGGCTACACCTTC
CASSSHTGDYGYTF
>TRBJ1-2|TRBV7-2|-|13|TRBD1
TGTGCCAGCAGCGACGGACAGGGGAGCGGCTACACCTTC
CASSDGQGSGYTF
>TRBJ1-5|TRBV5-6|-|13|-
TGTGCCAGCAGCTTGGGGGCCAATCAGCCCCAGCATTTT
CASSLGANQPQHF
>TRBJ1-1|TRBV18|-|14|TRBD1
TGTGCCAGCTCACCACCCGGGACAGGGACTCCAGCTTTCTTT
CASSPPGTGTPAFF
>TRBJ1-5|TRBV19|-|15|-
TGTGCCAGTAGTATAGATATGCAGGGCAATCAGCCCCAGCATTTT
CASSIDMQGNQPQHF
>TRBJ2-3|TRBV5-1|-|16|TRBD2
TGCGCCAGCACTCTCCTAGCGGGGGTGGGCACAGATACGCAGTATTTT
CASTLLAGVGTDTQYF
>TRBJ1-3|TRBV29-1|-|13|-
TGCAGCGTCCTACAGTTCTCTGGAAACACCATATATTTT
CSVLQFSGNTIYF
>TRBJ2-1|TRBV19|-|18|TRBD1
TGTGCCAGTAGTATAGGGACAGGGATTACAGGCACCTACAATGAGCAGTTCTTC
CASSIGTGITGTYNEQFF
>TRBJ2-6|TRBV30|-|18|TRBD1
TGTGCCTGGAGTGCAAAATCAGGACAGGGAACTGGGGCCAACGTCCTGACTTTC
CAWSAKSGQGTGANVLTF
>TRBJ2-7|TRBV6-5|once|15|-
TGTGCCAGCAGTTACTCCGCAGGGTTACCCTACGAGCAGTACTTC
CASSYSAGLPYEQYF
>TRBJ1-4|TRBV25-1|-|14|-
TGTGCCAGCAGCCCCAGGATGGGTAATGAAAAACTGTTTTTT
CASSPRMGNEKLFF
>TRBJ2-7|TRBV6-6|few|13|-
TGTGCCAGCAGTATACAGACGCGATACGAGCAGTACTTC
CASSIQTRYEQYF
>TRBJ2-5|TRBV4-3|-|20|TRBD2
TGCGCCAGCAGCCAAGATCTGGCTAGCGGGAGTCTCTTGCGTCAAGAGACCCAGTACTTC
CASSQDLASGSLLRQETQYF
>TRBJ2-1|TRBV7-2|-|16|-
TGTGCCAGCAGCAAGATCCGGAGTGGCGGCTACAATGAGCAGTTCTTC
CASSKIRSGGYNEQFF
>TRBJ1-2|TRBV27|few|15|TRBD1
TGTGCCAGCAGTCCAGACAGGGATACGGACTATGGCTACACCTTC
CASSPDRDTDYGYTF
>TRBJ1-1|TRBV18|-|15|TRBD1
TGTGCCAGCTCACCAAGTCCGGGACAGGGTGGTGAAGCTTTCTTT
CASSPSPGQGGEAFF
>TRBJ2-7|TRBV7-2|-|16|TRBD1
TGTGCCAGCAGCTCTACCCCGACAGGGGTATCGGGCGAGCAGTACTTC
CASSSTPTGVSGEQYF
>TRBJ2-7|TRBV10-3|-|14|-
TGTGCCATCAGTGAGTCTAGGGATTCAGGGGAGCAGTACTTC
CAISESRDSGEQYF
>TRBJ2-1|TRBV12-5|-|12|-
TGTGCTAGTGGTTCTAGCCTGGCTGAGCAGTTCTTC
CASGSSLAEQFF
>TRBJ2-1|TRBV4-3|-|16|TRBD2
TGCGCCAGCAGTGCTACCGGGACTAGCGGGGACAATGAGCAGTTCTTC
CASSATGTSGDNEQFF
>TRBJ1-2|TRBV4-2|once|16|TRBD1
TGTGCCAGCAGCCAAGCCGGACAGGGTTTAAACTATGGCTACACCTTC
CASSQAGQGLNYGYTF